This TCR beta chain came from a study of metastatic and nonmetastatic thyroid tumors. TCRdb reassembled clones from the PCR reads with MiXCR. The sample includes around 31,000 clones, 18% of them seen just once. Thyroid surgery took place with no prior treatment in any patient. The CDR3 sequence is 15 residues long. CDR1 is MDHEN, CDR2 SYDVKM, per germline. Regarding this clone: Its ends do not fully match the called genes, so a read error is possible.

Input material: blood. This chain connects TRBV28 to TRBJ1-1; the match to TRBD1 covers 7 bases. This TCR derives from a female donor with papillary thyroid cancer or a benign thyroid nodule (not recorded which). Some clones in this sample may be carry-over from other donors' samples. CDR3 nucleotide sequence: TGTGCCAGCAGTTCAAGGGACAGAGACAACACTGAATCTTTCTTT. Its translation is CASSSRDRDNTESFF.